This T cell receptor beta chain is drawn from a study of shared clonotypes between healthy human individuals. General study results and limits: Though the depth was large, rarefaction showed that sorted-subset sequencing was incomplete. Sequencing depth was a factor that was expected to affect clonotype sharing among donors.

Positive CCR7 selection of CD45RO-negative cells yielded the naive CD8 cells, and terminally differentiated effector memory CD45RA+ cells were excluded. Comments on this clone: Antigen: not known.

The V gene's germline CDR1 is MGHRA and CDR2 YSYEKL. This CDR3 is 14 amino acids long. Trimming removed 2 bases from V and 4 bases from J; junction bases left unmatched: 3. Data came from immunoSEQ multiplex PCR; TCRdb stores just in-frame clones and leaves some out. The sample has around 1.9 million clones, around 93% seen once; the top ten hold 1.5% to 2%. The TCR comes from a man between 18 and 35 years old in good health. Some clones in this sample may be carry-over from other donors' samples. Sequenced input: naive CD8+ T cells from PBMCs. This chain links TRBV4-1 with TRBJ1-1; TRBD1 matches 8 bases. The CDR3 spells CASSQQGAGTEAFF. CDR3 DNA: TGCGCCAGCAGCCAACAGGGGGCGGGCACTGAAGCTTTCTTT.